This TCR beta chain stems from a study of neurological immune-mediated disorders. V shed 4 bases and J shed 4 bases, with 13 bases lying between them. CDR1 SGHTA and CDR2 FQGNSA come from the germline V gene. This CDR3 is 14 amino acids long. This clonotype was seen ten or more times. TCRdb reprocessed the 5' RACE reads via MiXCR and lists one record per CDR3 protein. Of more than 40,000 distinct CDR3 sequences detected, approximately 2.8% appear once; the ten largest clones hold around 15%. The receptor was derived from a woman aged 50 to 60 with multiple sclerosis. The sample comprised PBMCs. The chain is built from TRBV7-2 and TRBJ1-2; D gene uncertain. The CDR3 sequence: CASSSDGQPYGYTF. CDR3 sequence (DNA): TGTGCCAGCAGCTCCGATGGGCAGCCCTATGGCTACACCTTC.